This T cell receptor beta chain appears in the sequencing data of a study of blood T cell repertoires in COVID-19. Overall study: PBMCs, B-cell-depleted T cells, or T cells were the source of the cDNA or gDNA that made up the material.

In germline, CDR1 is SNHLY, CDR2 FYNNEI. V was pared by 8 bases and J by 8 bases, with 3 bases of the junction left unmatched. The CDR3 spans 11 residues. The protocol was immunoSEQ multiplex PCR, while the TCRdb copy is restricted to in-frame clones and leaves out a portion. The repertoire includes roughly 570,000 clones, around nine tenths of them detected once, and about 8.2% sits in the top ten. Sequencing used peripheral blood. The genes are TRBV2 and TRBJ2-1, with 7 positions matching TRBD1. The TCR was taken from a woman in her fifties or sixties with COVID-19, enrolled during active disease. The DNA for the CDR3 is TGTGCCAGCCTAGGGGGCCATGAGCAGTTCTTC. Protein: CASLGGHEQFF.